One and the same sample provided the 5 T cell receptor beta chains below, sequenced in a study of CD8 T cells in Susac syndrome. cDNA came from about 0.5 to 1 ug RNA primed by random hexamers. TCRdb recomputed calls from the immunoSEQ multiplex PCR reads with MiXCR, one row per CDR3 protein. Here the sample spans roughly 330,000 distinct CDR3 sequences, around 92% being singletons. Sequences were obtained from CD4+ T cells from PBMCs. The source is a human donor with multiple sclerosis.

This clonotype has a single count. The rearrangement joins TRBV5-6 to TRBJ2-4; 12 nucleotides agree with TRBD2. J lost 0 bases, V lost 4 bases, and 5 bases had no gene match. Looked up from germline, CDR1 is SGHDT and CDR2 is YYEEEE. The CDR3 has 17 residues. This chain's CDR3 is CASSLRTSGIAKNIQYF. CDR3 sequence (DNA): TGTGCCAGCAGCCTACGGACTAGCGGGATAGCCAAAAACATTCAGTACTTC.

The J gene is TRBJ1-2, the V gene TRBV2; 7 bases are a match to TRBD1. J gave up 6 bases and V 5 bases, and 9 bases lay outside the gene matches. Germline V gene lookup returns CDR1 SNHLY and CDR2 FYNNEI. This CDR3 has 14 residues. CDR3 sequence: CASSLTGSGNGYTF. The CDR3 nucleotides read TGTGCCAGCAGTCTGACAGGGTCGGGGAATGGCTACACCTTC.

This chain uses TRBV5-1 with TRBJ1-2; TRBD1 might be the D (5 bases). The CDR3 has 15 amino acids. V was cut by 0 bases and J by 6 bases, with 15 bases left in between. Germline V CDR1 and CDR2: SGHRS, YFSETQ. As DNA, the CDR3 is TGCGCCAGCAGCTTGGCGGGCGTCCCGGGGGATGGCTACACCTTC. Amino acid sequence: CASSLAGVPGDGYTF.

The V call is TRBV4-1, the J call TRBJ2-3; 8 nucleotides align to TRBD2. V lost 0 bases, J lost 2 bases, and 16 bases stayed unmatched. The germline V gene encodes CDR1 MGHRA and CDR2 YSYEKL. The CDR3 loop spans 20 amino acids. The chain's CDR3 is CASSQDRTSGYTALTDTQYF. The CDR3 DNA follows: TGCGCCAGCAGCCAAGACCGAACTAGCGGTTACACAGCCCTCACAGATACGCAGTATTTT.

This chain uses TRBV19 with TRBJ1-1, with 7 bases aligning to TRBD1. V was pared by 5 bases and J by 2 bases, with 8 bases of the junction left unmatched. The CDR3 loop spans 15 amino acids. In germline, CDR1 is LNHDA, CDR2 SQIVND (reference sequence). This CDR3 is CASSARTGGNTEAFF. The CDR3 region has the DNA TGTGCCAGTAGTGCCCGGACAGGAGGAAACACTGAAGCTTTCTTT.